This T cell receptor beta chain was identified in a study of immune heterogeneity within non-small cell lung tumors. The study, taken as a whole, reports: Comparison across individual patients showed largely distinct high-frequency T-cell receptor beta clonotypes.

Multiplex PCR employing 32 V and 13 J primers generated amplicons of the TCR beta CDR3. TCRdb recomputed calls from the multiplex PCR reads with MiXCR, one row per CDR3 protein. The sample has tens of thousands of distinct CDR3 sequences; 25% to 30% are singletons. Bulk tumor genomic DNA was the template, and each sample received roughly 600 ng. Surgical sampling yielded several biopsies per primary tumor (spaced far apart). Samples came from untreated patients having curative surgery for newly diagnosed non-small cell lung cancer. The length of the CDR3 is 17 residues. The V and J ends lost 0 bases and 0 bases respectively, with 11 bases between them. Germline V CDR1 and CDR2: SGHTA, FQGNSA. With regard to this clonotype: Its antigen is as yet unknown.

The sequence was collected from a man in his forties with non-small cell lung cancer. Sequenced: lung tumor tissue. This chain links TRBV7-2 with TRBJ2-2; tentative D call: TRBD1 (6 bases). CDR3 in amino acids: CASSLAGTHTNTGELFF. CDR3 DNA sequence: TGTGCCAGCAGCTTAGCCGGGACACATACGAACACCGGGGAGCTGTTTTTT.